This T cell receptor beta chain was captured in a study of T cell responses to AZD1222 COVID-19 vaccine. Profiled with immunoSEQ multiplex PCR; TCRdb holds only in-frame clones, not every one. The table has roughly 80,000 clones, about 90% seen once. With respect to this clone: Its antigen remains unidentified.

The junction had 10 bases not matched to a gene; V was cut back by 0 bases and J by 8 bases. The V gene's germline CDR1 is SGHRS and CDR2 YFSETQ. The CDR3 spans 15 residues. Study results and caveats: Baseline seropositivity characterized only 5 or 6 AZD1222 recipients.

Sequences were derived from peripheral blood, sampled on day 0 of AZD1222 vaccination. The rearrangement links TRBV5-1 to TRBJ1-2; 7 bases are a match to TRBD1. This receptor was taken from an adult in good health. This chain's CDR3 is CASSLDGPRQGGYTF. CDR3 coding DNA: TGCGCCAGCAGCTTGGATGGCCCCCGACAGGGAGGCTACACCTTC.